This T cell receptor (beta chain) was captured by sequencing in a study of cytomegalovirus exposure and HLA in healthy donors. With 60 Vbeta and 13 Jbeta primers, the PCR was carried out. Clones were sequenced by immunoSEQ multiplex PCR, and TCRdb holds only the in-frame ones, with some missing. Altogether about 170,000 clones are present, approximately 78% being singletons, with the ten largest covering around 13%. This clone has only a few counts. This CDR3 comprises 14 residues. V was pared by 8 bases and J by 7 bases, with 8 bases of the junction left unmatched. Germline values: CDR1 SNHLY, CDR2 FYNNEI.

Sequences were obtained from PBMCs. The chain has TRBV2 and TRBJ1-6; 7 bases fit TRBD1. The sequence derives from a woman in her fifties or sixties in good health and CMV-seropositive. The CDR3 DNA reads TGTGCCAGCGGAACCGGGACAGTGAATTCACCCCTCCACTTT. Translation: CASGTGTVNSPLHF.